This TCR beta chain was recorded in a study of naive CD8 T cells in extremely preterm neonates. For the study at large: Adult ages are 25-50 years in the abstract, 20-50 in methods. General study results and limits: Preterm CDR3s were shorter than older groups', with fewer N additions and less trimming.

This clone appeared once. Its antigen is undetermined. The data were produced by immunoSEQ multiplex PCR, yet TCRdb's version contains in-frame clones alone and is incomplete. The table shows fewer than 6,500 clones, with approximately 98% occurring only once. This TCR was recovered from a human donor in good health. Sample: naive CD8+ T cells from blood.

In DNA, the CDR3 is TGTGCCAGCGCCCCGGGACAGGGAAACTATGGCTACACCTTC. It codes for CASAPGQGNYGYTF. The V gene is TRBV5-6, the J gene TRBJ1-2; 9 bases match TRBD1. V shed 7 bases, J shed 2 bases, and the junction held 6 bases outside the gene matches. The CDR3 is 14 amino acids. The V gene's germline CDR1 is SGHDT and CDR2 YYEEEE.